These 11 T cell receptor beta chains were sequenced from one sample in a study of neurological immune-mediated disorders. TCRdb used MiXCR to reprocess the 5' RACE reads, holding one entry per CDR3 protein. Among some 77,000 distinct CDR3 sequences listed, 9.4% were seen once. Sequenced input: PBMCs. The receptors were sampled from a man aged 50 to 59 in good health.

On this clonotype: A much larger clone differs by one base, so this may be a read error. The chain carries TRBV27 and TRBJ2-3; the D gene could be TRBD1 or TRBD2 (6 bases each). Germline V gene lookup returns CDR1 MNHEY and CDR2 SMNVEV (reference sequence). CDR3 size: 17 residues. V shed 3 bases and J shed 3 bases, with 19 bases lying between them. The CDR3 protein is CASSFLGGVRETDTQYF. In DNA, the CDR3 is TGTGCCAGCAGTTTCCTGGGGGGCGTGAGGGAAACAGATACGCAGTATTTT.

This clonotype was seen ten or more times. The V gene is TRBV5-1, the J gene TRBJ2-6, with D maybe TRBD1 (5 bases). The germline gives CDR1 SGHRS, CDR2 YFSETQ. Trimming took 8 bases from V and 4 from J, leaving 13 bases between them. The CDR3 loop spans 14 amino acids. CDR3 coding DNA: TGCGCCAGTACAGGAGTTTTGGGGGCCAACGTCCTGACTTTC. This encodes CASTGVLGANVLTF.

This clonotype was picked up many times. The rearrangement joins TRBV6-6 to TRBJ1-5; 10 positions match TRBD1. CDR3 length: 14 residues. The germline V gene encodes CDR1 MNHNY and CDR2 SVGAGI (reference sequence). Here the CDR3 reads CADRGLEGNQPQHF. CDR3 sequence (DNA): TGTGCTGACAGGGGGCTCGAGGGCAATCAGCCCCAGCATTTT.

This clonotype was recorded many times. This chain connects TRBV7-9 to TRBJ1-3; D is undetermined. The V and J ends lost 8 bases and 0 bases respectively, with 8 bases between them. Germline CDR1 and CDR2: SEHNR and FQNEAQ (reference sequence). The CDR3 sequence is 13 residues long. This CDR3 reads CASGVYSGNTIYF. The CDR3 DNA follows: TGTGCCAGCGGAGTCTACTCTGGAAACACCATATATTTT.

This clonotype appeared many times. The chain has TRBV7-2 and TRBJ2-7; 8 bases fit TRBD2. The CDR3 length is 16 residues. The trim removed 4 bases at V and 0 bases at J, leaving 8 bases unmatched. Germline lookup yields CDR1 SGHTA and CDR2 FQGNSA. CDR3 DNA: TGTGCCAGCAGCTCCCGGACTAGCCCCAGCTCCTACGAGCAGTACTTC. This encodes CASSSRTSPSSYEQYF.

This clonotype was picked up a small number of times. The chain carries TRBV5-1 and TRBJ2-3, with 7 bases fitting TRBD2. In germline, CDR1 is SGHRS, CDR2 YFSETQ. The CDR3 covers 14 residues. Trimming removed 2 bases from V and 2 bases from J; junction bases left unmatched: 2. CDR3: CASSFLADTDTQYF. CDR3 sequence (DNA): TGCGCCAGCAGCTTCCTAGCGGACACAGATACGCAGTATTTT.

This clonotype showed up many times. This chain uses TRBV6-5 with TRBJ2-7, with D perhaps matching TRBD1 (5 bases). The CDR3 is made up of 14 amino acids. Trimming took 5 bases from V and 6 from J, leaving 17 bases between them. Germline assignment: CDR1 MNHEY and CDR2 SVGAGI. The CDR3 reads CASSTPVQGGEQYF. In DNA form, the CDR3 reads TGTGCCAGCAGTACCCCGGTTCAGGGCGGCGAGCAGTACTTC.

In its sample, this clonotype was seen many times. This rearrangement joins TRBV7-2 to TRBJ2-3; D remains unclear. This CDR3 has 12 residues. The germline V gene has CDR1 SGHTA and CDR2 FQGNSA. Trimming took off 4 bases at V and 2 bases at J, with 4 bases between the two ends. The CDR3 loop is CASSSYTDTQYF. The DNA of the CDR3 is TGTGCCAGCAGCTCTTACACAGATACGCAGTATTTT.

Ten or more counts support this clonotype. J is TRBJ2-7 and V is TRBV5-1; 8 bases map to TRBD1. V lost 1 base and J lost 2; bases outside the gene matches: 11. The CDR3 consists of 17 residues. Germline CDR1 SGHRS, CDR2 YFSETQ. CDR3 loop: CASSLPGGQGSPYEQYF. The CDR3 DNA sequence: TGCGCCAGCAGCTTGCCCGGCGGACAGGGCTCCCCCTACGAGCAGTACTTC.

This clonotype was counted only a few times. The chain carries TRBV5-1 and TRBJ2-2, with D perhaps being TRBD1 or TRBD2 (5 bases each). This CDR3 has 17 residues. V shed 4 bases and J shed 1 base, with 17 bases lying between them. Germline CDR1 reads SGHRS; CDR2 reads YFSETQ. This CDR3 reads CASSPRSRDGNTGELFF. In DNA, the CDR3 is TGCGCCAGCAGCCCCAGGTCCCGGGACGGGAACACCGGGGAGCTGTTTTTT.

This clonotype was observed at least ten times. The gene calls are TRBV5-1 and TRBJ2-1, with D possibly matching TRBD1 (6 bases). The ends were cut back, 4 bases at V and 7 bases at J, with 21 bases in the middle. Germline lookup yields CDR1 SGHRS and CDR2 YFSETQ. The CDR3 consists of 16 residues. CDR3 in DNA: TGCGCCAGCAGCCATCAAGAGGGGGATGGTTGGAATGAGCAGTTCTTC. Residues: CASSHQEGDGWNEQFF. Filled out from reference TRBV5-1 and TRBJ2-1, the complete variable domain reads KAGVTQTPRYLIKTRGQQVTLSCSPISGHRSVSWYQQTPGQGLQFLFEYFSETQRNKGNFPGRFSGRQFSNSRSEMNVSTLELGDSALYLCASSHQEGDGWNEQFFGPGTRLTVL.